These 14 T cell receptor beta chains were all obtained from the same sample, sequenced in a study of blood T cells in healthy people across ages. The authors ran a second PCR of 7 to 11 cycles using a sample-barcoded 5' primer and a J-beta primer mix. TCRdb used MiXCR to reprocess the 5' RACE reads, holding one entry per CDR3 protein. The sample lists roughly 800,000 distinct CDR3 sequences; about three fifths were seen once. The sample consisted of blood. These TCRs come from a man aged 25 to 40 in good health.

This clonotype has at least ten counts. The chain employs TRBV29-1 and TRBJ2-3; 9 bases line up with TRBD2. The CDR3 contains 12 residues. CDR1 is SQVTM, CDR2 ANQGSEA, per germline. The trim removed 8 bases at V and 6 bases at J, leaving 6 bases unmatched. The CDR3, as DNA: TGCAGCTACAGGACTAGCGCTGATACGCAGTATTTT. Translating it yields CSYRTSADTQYF.

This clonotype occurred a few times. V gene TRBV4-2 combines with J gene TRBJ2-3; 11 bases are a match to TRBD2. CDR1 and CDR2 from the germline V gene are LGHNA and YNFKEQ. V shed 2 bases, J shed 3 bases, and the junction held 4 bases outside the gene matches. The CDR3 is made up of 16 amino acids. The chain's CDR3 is CASSQRLAGGTDTQYF. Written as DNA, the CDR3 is TGTGCCAGCAGCCAACGCCTAGCGGGAGGTACAGATACGCAGTATTTT.

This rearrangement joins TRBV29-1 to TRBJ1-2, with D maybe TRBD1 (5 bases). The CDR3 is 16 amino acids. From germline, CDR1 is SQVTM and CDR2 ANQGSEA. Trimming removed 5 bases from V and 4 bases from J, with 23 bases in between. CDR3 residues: CSVQASGRGVSYGYTF. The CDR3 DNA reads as TGCAGCGTTCAAGCCTCCGGTCGGGGGGTATCCTATGGCTACACCTTC.

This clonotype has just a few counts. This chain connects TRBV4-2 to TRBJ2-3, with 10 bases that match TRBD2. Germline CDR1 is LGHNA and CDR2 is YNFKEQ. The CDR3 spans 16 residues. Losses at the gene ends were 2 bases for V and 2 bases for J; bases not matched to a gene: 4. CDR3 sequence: CASSQRTSGITDTQYF. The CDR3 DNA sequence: TGTGCCAGCAGCCAAAGGACTAGCGGAATCACAGATACGCAGTATTTT.

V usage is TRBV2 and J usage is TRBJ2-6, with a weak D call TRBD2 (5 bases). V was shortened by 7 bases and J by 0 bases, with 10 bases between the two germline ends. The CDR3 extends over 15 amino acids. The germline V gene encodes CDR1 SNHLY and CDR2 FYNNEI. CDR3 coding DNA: TGTGCCAGCAATGGACTCCACTCTGGGGCCAACGTCCTGACTTTC. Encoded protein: CASNGLHSGANVLTF. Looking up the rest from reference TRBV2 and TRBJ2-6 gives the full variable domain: EPEVTQTPSHQVTQMGQEVILRCVPISNHLYFYWYRQILGQKVEFLVSFYNNEISEKSEIFDDQFSVERPDGSNFTLKIRSTKLEDSAMYFCASNGLHSGANVLTFGAGSRLTVL.

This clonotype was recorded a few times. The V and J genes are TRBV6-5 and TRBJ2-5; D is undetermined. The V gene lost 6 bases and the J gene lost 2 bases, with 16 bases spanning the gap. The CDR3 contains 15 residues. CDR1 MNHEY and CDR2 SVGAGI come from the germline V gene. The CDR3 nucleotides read TGTGCCAGCAGAGATTTGAGTAGCTCTCAAGAGACCCAGTACTTC. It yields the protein CASRDLSSSQETQYF.

CDR3 protein: CASSPELAAKNIQYF. CDR3 bases: TGCGCCAGCAGCCCCGAACTAGCGGCCAAAAACATTCAGTACTTC. The V and J genes are TRBV5-1 and TRBJ2-4; 7 bases line up with TRBD2. CDR1 is SGHRS and CDR2 is YFSETQ in the germline V gene. The CDR3 is 15 residues long. The trim removed 4 bases at V and 1 base at J, leaving 5 bases unmatched. Together with reference TRBV5-1 and TRBJ2-4, the CDR3 gives the full variable domain: KAGVTQTPRYLIKTRGQQVTLSCSPISGHRSVSWYQQTPGQGLQFLFEYFSETQRNKGNFPGRFSGRQFSNSRSEMNVSTLELGDSALYLCASSPELAAKNIQYFGAGTRLSVL.

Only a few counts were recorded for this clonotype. Here the CDR3 reads CASSEGRVWGGENEQFF. The CDR3 nucleotides are TGTGCCAGCAGTGAAGGTCGCGTCTGGGGTGGAGAGAATGAGCAGTTCTTC. The chain combines TRBV6-1 with TRBJ2-1; D call uncertain. Germline values: CDR1 MNHNS, CDR2 SASEGT. CDR3 size: 17 residues. V lost 1 base and J lost 7, with 20 bases in between.

CDR3 sequence: CASSPDRETYNEQFF. Here the CDR3 DNA reads TGTGCCAGCTCACCGGACAGGGAGACCTACAATGAGCAGTTCTTC. The chain combines TRBV18 with TRBJ2-1; TRBD1 matches at 8 bases. Looked up from germline, CDR1 is KGHSH and CDR2 is LQKENI. This CDR3 is built from 15 residues. V dropped 3 bases and J dropped 2; count of bases not matched to a gene: 3.

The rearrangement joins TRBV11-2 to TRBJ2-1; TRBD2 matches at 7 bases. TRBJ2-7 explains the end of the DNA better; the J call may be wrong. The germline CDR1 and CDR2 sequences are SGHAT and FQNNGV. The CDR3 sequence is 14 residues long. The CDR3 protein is CASGAGLTPYEQYF. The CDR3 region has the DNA TGTGCCAGCGGAGCGGGACTCACACCCTACGAGCAGTACTTC.

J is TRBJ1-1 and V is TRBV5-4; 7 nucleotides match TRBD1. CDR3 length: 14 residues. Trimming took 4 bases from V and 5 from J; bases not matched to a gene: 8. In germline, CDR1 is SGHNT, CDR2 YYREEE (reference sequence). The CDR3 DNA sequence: TGTGCCAGCAGCCCGCAGGGGGTAGTTACTGAAGCTTTCTTT. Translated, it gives CASSPQGVVTEAFF.

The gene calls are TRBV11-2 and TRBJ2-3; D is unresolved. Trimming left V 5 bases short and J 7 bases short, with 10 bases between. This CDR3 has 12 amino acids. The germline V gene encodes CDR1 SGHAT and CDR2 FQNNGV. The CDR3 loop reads CASSPLGYTQYF. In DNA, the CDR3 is TGTGCCAGCAGCCCCCTAGGGTATACGCAGTATTTT.

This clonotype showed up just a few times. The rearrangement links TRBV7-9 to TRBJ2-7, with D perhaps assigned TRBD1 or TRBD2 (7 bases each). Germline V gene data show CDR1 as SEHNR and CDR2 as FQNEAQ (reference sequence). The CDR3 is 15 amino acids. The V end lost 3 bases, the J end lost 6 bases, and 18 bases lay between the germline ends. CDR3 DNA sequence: TGTGCCAGCAGCTTTCCCCAGGGGGGGCGTGGCGAGCAGTACTTC. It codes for CASSFPQGGRGEQYF.

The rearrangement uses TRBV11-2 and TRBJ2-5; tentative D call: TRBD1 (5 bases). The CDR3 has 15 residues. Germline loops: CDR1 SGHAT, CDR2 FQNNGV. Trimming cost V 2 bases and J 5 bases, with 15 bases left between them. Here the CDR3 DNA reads TGTGCCAGCAGCTTATGGGTTCAGGGTGGGGAGACCCAGTACTTC. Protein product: CASSLWVQGGETQYF.